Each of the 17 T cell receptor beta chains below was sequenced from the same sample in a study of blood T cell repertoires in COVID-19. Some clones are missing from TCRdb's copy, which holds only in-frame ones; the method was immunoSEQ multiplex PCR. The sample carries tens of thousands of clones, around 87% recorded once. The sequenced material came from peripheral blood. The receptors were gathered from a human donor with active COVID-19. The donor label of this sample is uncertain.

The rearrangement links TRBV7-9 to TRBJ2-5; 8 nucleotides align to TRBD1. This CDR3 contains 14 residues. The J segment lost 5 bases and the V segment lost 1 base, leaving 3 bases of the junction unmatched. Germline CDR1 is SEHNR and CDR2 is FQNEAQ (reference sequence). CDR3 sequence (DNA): TGTGCCAGCAGCTTAGGGACAGGGAGGGAGACCCAGTACTTC. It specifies CASSLGTGRETQYF.

CDR3 in DNA: TGTGCCAGCAGCACGTTGAGGAGAATAGAAGGCTACACCTTC. Protein: CASSTLRRIEGYTF. V gene TRBV11-2 combines with J gene TRBJ1-2; D remains ambiguous. The CDR3 totals 14 residues. V dropped 5 bases and J dropped 8 bases, with 18 bases sitting between them. Per the germline V gene, CDR1 is SGHAT and CDR2 is FQNNGV. Full variable domain (missing parts from reference TRBV11-2 and TRBJ1-2): EAGVAQSPRYKIIEKRQSVAFWCNPISGHATLYWYQQILGQGPKLLIQFQNNGVVDDSQLPKDRFSAERLKGVDSTLKIQPAKLEDSAVYLCASSTLRRIEGYTFGSGTRLTVV.

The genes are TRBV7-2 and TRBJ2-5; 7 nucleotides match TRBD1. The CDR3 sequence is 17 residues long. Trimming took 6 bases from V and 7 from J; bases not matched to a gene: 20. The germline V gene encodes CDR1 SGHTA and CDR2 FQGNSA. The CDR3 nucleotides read TGTGCCAGCAGGCCAAACCGCCCGGGACAGTCCGTTGGGACCCAGTACTTC. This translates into CASRPNRPGQSVGTQYF.

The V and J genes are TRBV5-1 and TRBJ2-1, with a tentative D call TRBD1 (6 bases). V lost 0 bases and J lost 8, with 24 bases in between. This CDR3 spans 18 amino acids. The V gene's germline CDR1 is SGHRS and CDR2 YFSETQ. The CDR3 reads CASSLGALTPRGNDEQFF. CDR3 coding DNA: TGCGCCAGCAGCTTGGGGGCCCTTACTCCTAGGGGGAACGATGAGCAGTTCTTC.

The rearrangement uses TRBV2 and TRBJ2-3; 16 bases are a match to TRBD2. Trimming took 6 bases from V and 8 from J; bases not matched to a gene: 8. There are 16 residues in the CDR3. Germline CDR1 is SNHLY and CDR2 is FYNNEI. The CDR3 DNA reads TGTGCCAGCAGCCTCGGGACTAGCGGGAGGGCCTCTACGCAGTATTTT. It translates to CASSLGTSGRASTQYF.

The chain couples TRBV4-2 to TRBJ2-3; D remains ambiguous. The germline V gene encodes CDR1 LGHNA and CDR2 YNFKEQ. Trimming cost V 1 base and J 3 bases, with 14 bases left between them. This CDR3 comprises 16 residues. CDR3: CASSQVVAERTDTQYF. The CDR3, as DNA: TGTGCCAGCAGCCAAGTCGTCGCGGAAAGGACAGATACGCAGTATTTT.

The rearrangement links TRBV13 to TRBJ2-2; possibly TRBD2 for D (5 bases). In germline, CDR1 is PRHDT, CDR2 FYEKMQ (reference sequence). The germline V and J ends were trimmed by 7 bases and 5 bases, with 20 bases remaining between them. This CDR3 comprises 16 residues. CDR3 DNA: TGTGCCAGCACCCTAACTTCGGGGTGGCAAACCGGGGAGCTGTTTTTT. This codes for CASTLTSGWQTGELFF.

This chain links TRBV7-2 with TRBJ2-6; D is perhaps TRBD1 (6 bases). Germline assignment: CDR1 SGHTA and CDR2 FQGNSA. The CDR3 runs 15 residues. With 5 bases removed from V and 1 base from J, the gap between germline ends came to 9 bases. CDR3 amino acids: CASSPQGSGANVLTF. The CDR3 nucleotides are TGTGCCAGCAGCCCTCAGGGGTCTGGGGCCAACGTCCTGACTTTC.

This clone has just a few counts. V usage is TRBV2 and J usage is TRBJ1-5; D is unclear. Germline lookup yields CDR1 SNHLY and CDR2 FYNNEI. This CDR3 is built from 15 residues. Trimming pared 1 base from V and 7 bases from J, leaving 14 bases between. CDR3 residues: CASSEGVGLEQPQHF. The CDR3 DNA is TGTGCCAGCAGTGAAGGCGTCGGTCTCGAGCAGCCCCAGCATTTT.

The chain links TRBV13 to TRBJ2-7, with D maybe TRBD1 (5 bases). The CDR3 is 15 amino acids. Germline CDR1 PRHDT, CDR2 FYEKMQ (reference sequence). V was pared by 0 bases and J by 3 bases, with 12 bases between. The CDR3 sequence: CASSLGLGRDYEQYF. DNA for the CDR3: TGTGCCAGCAGCTTAGGCCTCGGCAGGGACTACGAGCAGTACTTC.

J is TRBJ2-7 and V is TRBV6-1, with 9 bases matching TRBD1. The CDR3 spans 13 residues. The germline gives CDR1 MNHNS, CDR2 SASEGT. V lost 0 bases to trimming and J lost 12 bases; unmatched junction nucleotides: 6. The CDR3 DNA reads TGTGCCAGCAGTGAAGCGGGGGACAGGGTGCGGTACTTC. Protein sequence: CASSEAGDRVRYF.

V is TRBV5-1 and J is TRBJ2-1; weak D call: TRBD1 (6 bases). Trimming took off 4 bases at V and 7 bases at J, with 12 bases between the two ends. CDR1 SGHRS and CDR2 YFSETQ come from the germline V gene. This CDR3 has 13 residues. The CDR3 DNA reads TGCGCCAGCAGCCAAGGACAGAATAATGAGCAGTTCTTC. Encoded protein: CASSQGQNNEQFF.

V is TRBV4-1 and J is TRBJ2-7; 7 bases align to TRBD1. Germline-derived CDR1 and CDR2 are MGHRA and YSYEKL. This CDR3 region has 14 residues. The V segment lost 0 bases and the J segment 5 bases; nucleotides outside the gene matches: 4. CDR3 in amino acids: CASSQEPRGNEQYF. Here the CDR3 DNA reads TGCGCCAGCAGCCAAGAGCCCAGGGGGAACGAGCAGTACTTC.

The DNA for the CDR3 is TGTGCCAGCAGCCCTTCGACAGGGACGGCTGAAGCTTTCTTT. It translates to CASSPSTGTAEAFF. The rearrangement uses TRBV5-4 and TRBJ1-1, with 7 bases aligning to TRBD1. Germline values: CDR1 SGHNT, CDR2 YYREEE (reference sequence). With 4 bases clipped from V and 6 bases from J, the junction kept 9 bases outside the gene matches. The CDR3 extends over 14 amino acids.

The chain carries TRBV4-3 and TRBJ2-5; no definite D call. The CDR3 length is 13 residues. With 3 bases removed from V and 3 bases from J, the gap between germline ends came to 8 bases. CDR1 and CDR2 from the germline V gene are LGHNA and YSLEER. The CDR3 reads CASSQATKETQYF. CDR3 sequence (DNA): TGCGCCAGCAGCCAGGCAACTAAAGAGACCCAGTACTTC.

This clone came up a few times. The CDR3 here is CASSQEPPVTDGSYEQYF. CDR3 DNA sequence: TGTGCCAGCAGCCAAGAACCACCCGTGACAGACGGTTCCTACGAGCAGTACTTC. This chain joins TRBV4-2 and TRBJ2-7, with D possibly TRBD1 on 5 matching bases. This CDR3 comprises 18 residues. CDR1 LGHNA and CDR2 YNFKEQ come from the germline V gene. With 0 bases removed from V and 1 base from J, the gap between germline ends came to 19 bases.

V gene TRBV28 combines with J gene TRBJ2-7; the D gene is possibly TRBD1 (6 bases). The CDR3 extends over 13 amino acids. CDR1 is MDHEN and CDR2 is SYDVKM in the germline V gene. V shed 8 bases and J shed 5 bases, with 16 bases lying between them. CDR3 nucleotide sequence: TGTGCCAGCTTCGCCAGGGGCTTTCACGAGCAGTACTTC. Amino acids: CASFARGFHEQYF.